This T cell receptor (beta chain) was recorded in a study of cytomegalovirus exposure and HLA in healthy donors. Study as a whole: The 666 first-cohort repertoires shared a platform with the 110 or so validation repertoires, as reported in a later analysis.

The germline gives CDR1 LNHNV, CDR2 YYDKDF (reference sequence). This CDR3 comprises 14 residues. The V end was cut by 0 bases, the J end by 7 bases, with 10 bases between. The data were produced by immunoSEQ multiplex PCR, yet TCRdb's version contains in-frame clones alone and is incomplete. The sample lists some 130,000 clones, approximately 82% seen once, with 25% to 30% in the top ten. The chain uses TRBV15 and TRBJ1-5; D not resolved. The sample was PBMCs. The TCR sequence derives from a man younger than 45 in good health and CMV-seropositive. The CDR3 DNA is TGTGCCACCAGCAGAGATCATACTGAACAGCCCCAGCATTTT. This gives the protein CATSRDHTEQPQHF.